The table lists the clone carrying this T cell receptor (beta chain) with many counts. The sample belongs to a study of early T cells in non-severe SARS-CoV-2 infection. Study-wide context: Chains were unpaired, as sequencing was done on bulk RNA from unsorted whole blood.

MiXCR, applied by TCRdb to the 5' RACE reads, yields one record per CDR3 protein. Of around 44,000 distinct CDR3 sequences in the sample, about 6% were seen once. Trimming left V 4 bases short and J 5 bases short, with 17 bases between. There are 15 residues in the CDR3. Germline assignment: CDR1 MNHEY and CDR2 SMNVEV (reference sequence). The V call is TRBV27, the J call TRBJ1-1; D is uncertain. The sequences come from whole blood, collected at baseline. The origin of this receptor is an adult who was a healthcare worker with PCR-confirmed SARS-CoV-2 infection or an uninfected control (not recorded which). The CDR3, as DNA: TGTGCCAGCAGTTCATATACGGGTGGTAGGACTGAAGCTTTCTTT. This translates into CASSSYTGGRTEAFF.